Below, 27 T cell receptor beta chains from the same sample are listed, as sequenced in a study of persistence of HIV-infected CD4 T cells. Cells were stimulated with overlapping HIV-1 Gag 15-mer peptides. CD40L/CD69 double-negative CD45RO-high memory CD4+ T cells were collected. The immunoSEQ assay was version 4, run in survey mode. This table comes from immunoSEQ multiplex PCR, and its TCRdb copy is limited to in-frame clones, with some not included. This table holds tens of thousands of clones, roughly 75% found once. What these receptors recognize is not known. Specimen: CD4+ T cells sorted from PBMCs after approximately 20-hour stimulation, collected from a patient who received antiretroviral therapy. The origin of the receptors is an adult man with HIV who was CMV-seropositive.

This clone appeared a few times. The chain links TRBV27 to TRBJ2-2; D ambiguous. The CDR3 contains 16 residues. Trimming stripped 3 bases from V and 6 bases from J, with 17 bases between. Germline CDR1 and CDR2: MNHEY and SMNVEV (reference sequence). CDR3 protein: CASSFALAGKPGELFF. CDR3 nucleotides: TGTGCCAGCAGTTTTGCGCTGGCAGGAAAGCCCGGGGAGCTGTTTTTT.

The chain couples TRBV19 to TRBJ1-2, with D maybe TRBD1 (5 bases). Germline CDR1 is LNHDA and CDR2 is SQIVND (reference sequence). This CDR3 has 11 residues. Trimming cost V 6 bases and J 11 bases, with 13 bases left between them. The CDR3 protein is CASRGDGRYTF. CDR3 nucleotide sequence: TGTGCCAGTAGGGGGGATGGGAGGTACACCTTC.

This clone was counted a single time. The V call is TRBV6-2 or TRBV6-3, the J call TRBJ2-3; 8 bases match TRBD2. The V gene's germline CDR1 is MNHEY and CDR2 SVGEGT. CDR3 size: 16 residues. V gave up 1 base and J gave up 4 bases; unmatched junction bases: 7. The CDR3 DNA sequence: TGTGCCAGCAGTTACTACGAAGCGGGGGCCTCAGATACGCAGTATTTT. As protein: CASSYYEAGASDTQYF.

The CDR3: CASSRQVRETQYF. CDR3 DNA: TGTGCCAGCAGCCGACAGGTACGAGAGACCCAGTACTTC. The chain has TRBV6-5 and TRBJ2-5; D possibly corresponds to TRBD1 (6 bases). Germline CDR1 and CDR2: MNHEY and SVGAGI. Trimming removed 6 bases at V and 4 bases at J, with 12 bases between. This CDR3 is 13 amino acids long.

The chain uses TRBV2 and TRBJ1-2; unclear D gene. Trimming took off 4 bases at V and 5 bases at J, with 11 bases between the two ends. Germline CDR1 is SNHLY and CDR2 is FYNNEI. The CDR3 consists of 13 residues. CDR3 sequence (DNA): TGTGCCAGCAGTGGAAACAGTCGATATGGCTACACCTTC. Translated, it gives CASSGNSRYGYTF.

The chain couples TRBV18 to TRBJ1-6; 8 bases are shared with TRBD1. Looked up from germline, CDR1 is KGHSH and CDR2 is LQKENI. Germline trimming cut 3 bases from V and 10 bases from J; bases unmatched to any gene: 5. There are 14 residues in the CDR3. CDR3 loop: CASSPARGQSPLHF. CDR3 nucleotide sequence: TGTGCCAGCTCACCGGCCAGGGGGCAATCACCCCTCCACTTT.

A few counts support this clone. V usage is TRBV19 and J usage is TRBJ1-2; 10 bases are shared with TRBD1. The V gene end was trimmed by 3 bases and the J gene end by 2 bases; junction bases not matched to a gene: 3. The CDR3 is 15 residues long. CDR1 LNHDA and CDR2 SQIVND come from the germline V gene (reference sequence). CDR3 coding DNA: TGTGCCAGTAGTATCTCGACAGGGGGCAACTATGGCTACACCTTC. Translation gives CASSISTGGNYGYTF.

This chain connects TRBV11-2 to TRBJ2-1, with TRBD2 matching 12 bases. The CDR3 has 18 amino acids. Germline CDR1 reads SGHAT; CDR2 reads FQNNGV. V shed 0 bases, J shed 6 bases, and the junction held 9 bases outside the gene matches. In nucleotides, the CDR3 is TGTGCCAGCAGCTTAGATGTTCTAGCGGGGGGGCAAAGCAATGAGCAGTTCTTC. Translating it yields CASSLDVLAGGQSNEQFF.

This clone appeared a few times. The chain has TRBV18 and TRBJ1-6; unclear D gene. V was trimmed by 5 bases and J by 9 bases, leaving 20 bases between them. The germline gives CDR1 KGHSH, CDR2 LQKENI. The CDR3 spans 16 residues. DNA for the CDR3: TGTGCCAGCTCAACCGGAGGACCTTGGGGAGGTTCACCCCTCCACTTT. Translation: CASSTGGPWGGSPLHF.

The chain is built from TRBV5-6 and TRBJ1-2; 11 nucleotides line up with TRBD1. Germline CDR1 and CDR2: SGHDT and YYEEEE. V shed 5 bases and J 4 bases; nucleotides not matched to a gene: 4. The CDR3 runs 14 residues. The CDR3 DNA reads TGTGCCAGCAGTTACGGACAGGGGGCCTATGGCTACACCTTC. This sequence encodes CASSYGQGAYGYTF.

The rearrangement uses TRBV12-3 or TRBV12-4 and TRBJ1-4, with a possible D match to TRBD1 (5 bases). The CDR3 runs 13 residues. V dropped 8 bases and J dropped 7 bases, with 14 bases sitting between them. CDR3 loop: CASGNWGGEKLFF. CDR3 coding DNA: TGTGCCAGCGGGAATTGGGGGGGTGAAAAACTGTTTTTT.

The J gene is TRBJ1-1, the V gene TRBV18; D perhaps matches TRBD1 (6 bases). CDR3 length equals 15 residues. Per the germline V gene, CDR1 is KGHSH and CDR2 is LQKENI. The germline V and J ends were trimmed by 5 bases and 4 bases, with 17 bases remaining between them. The CDR3 loop reads CASSSDGGGVTEAFF. In nucleotides, the CDR3 is TGTGCCAGCTCATCGGATGGGGGCGGGGTCACTGAAGCTTTCTTT.

There are a few counts of this clone. The V and J genes are TRBV7-2 and TRBJ2-7; D is perhaps TRBD1 or TRBD2 (5 bases each). V was shortened by 4 bases and J by 3 bases, with 13 bases between the two germline ends. Looked up from germline, CDR1 is SGHTA and CDR2 is FQGNSA. CDR3 size: 14 residues. The CDR3: CASSWWDRGYEQYF. Written as DNA, the CDR3 is TGTGCCAGCAGCTGGTGGGACCGGGGCTACGAGCAGTACTTC.

The chain employs TRBV12-3 or TRBV12-4 and TRBJ1-1, with D uncertain. Deletions cut 3 bases from V and 6 bases from J, with 11 bases between. The CDR3 extends over 13 amino acids. The CDR3 here is CASSFNGRAEAFF. The DNA for the CDR3 is TGTGCCAGCAGTTTCAATGGTAGGGCTGAAGCTTTCTTT.

This clone was detected only a few times. The gene calls are TRBV6-5 and TRBJ2-3; D is uncertain. CDR1 and CDR2 (germline): MNHEY, SVGAGI. This CDR3 is built from 16 residues. V lost 0 bases to trimming and J lost 0 bases, with 10 bases between them. DNA of the CDR3: TGTGCCAGCAGTTACTCGACCCTACAGAGCACAGATACGCAGTATTTT. This gives the protein CASSYSTLQSTDTQYF.

V usage is TRBV24-1 and J usage is TRBJ2-1; TRBD2 is a possible D gene (5 bases). Trimming pared 4 bases from V and 5 bases from J, leaving 14 bases between. This CDR3 region has 15 residues. The germline gives CDR1 KGHDR, CDR2 SFDVKD. The CDR3 protein is CATSDYATNHNEQFF. In nucleotides, the CDR3 is TGTGCCACCAGTGACTATGCGACTAACCACAATGAGCAGTTCTTC.

This chain connects TRBV5-1 to TRBJ2-1; D is possibly TRBD1 or TRBD2 (7 bases each). Germline V gives CDR1 SGHRS, CDR2 YFSETQ. With 7 bases removed from V and 2 bases from J, the gap between germline ends came to 16 bases. CDR3 length: 15 residues. The CDR3 region is CASSLQGGTYNEQFF. CDR3 nucleotide sequence: TGCGCCAGCTCCCTCCAGGGGGGGACCTACAATGAGCAGTTCTTC.

A few counts support this clone. The V and J genes are TRBV15 and TRBJ2-7; 7 positions match TRBD1. This CDR3 region has 14 residues. Germline V gene data show CDR1 as LNHNV and CDR2 as YYDKDF (reference sequence). V lost 1 base and J lost 4; bases outside the gene matches: 4. DNA of the CDR3: TGTGCCACCAGCAGAGGGGACAGTCGGTACGAGCAGTACTTC. It translates to CATSRGDSRYEQYF.

The rearrangement joins TRBV15 to TRBJ1-3, with D unclear. This CDR3 contains 14 residues. V was shortened by 1 base and J by 4 bases, with 8 bases between the two germline ends. CDR1 is LNHNV and CDR2 is YYDKDF in the germline V gene (reference sequence). Written as DNA, the CDR3 is TGTGCCACCAGCAGAGCGGGAGAAGGAAACACCATATATTTT. This translates into CATSRAGEGNTIYF.

The V and J genes are TRBV5-1 and TRBJ1-3, with 8 bases matching TRBD1. The CDR3 covers 16 residues. V lost 4 bases, J lost 7 bases, and 13 bases stayed unmatched. Germline-derived CDR1 and CDR2 are SGHRS and YFSETQ. The CDR3 sequence: CASSPRTGSNSNTIYF. In DNA, the CDR3 is TGCGCCAGCAGCCCGAGGACAGGGAGCAATAGCAACACCATATATTTT.

The chain is built from TRBV19 and TRBJ1-2, with 9 nucleotides matching TRBD1. CDR3 size: 16 residues. Trimming removed 5 bases from V and 6 bases from J; junction bases left unmatched: 13. The germline V gene encodes CDR1 LNHDA and CDR2 SQIVND (reference sequence). The CDR3 is CASSPLPGQGVHGYTF. The DNA for the CDR3 is TGTGCCAGTAGTCCCTTACCGGGACAGGGAGTCCATGGCTACACCTTC.

CDR3 DNA sequence: TGTGCCAGCAGCTTAAACGCGGGGGGCCGCTACGAGCAGTACTTC. It translates to CASSLNAGGRYEQYF. The rearrangement uses TRBV13 and TRBJ2-7; 8 bases agree with TRBD2. This CDR3 spans 15 amino acids. Trimming at V came to 2 bases and at J to 3 bases, leaving 6 bases not matched to a gene. CDR1 is PRHDT, CDR2 FYEKMQ, per germline (reference sequence).

The V and J genes are TRBV5-1 and TRBJ2-2; TRBD2 is a possible D gene (5 bases). The CDR3 loop spans 20 amino acids. V lost 1 base and J 6 bases, leaving 28 bases between the germline ends. Germline V gene sequence: CDR1 SGHRS, CDR2 YFSETQ. As DNA, the CDR3 is TGCGCCAGCAGCTTGACGCCACGAGTCCCAGGAGGCGTAAACTCCGGGGAGCTGTTTTTT. Its protein is CASSLTPRVPGGVNSGELFF.

This chain connects TRBV6-2 or TRBV6-3 to TRBJ1-4; the D is unclear. CDR3 length: 13 residues. The germline CDR1 and CDR2 sequences are MNHEY and SVGEGT. The germline V and J ends were trimmed by 4 bases and 3 bases, with 6 bases remaining between them. The CDR3 here is CASSSVSNEKLFF. CDR3 in DNA: TGTGCCAGCAGTTCGGTGTCTAATGAAAAACTGTTTTTT.

The V gene is TRBV15, the J gene TRBJ1-2; perhaps TRBD1 as D (6 bases). Trimming pared 5 bases from V and 7 bases from J, leaving 14 bases between. The CDR3 has 13 residues. Germline V gene lookup returns CDR1 LNHNV and CDR2 YYDKDF (reference sequence). The CDR3 coding sequence is TGTGCCACCAGCGGTCAGATAGGGGGTGGCTACACCTTC. Translating it yields CATSGQIGGGYTF.

The chain couples TRBV19 to TRBJ1-5; D might be TRBD1 (6 bases). The V end was cut by 10 bases, the J end by 3 bases, with 13 bases between. Germline V gives CDR1 LNHDA, CDR2 SQIVND (reference sequence). This CDR3 region has 13 residues. CDR3 bases: TGTGCCACCACTGACAGGTACAATCAGCCCCAGCATTTT. Protein: CATTDRYNQPQHF.

This clone was counted only a few times. The chain combines TRBV18 with TRBJ1-5, with D perhaps TRBD1 (5 bases). V gave up 4 bases and J gave up 8 bases, with 18 bases separating them. The CDR3 sequence is 15 residues long. Germline V gene data show CDR1 as KGHSH and CDR2 as LQKENI. This CDR3 is CASSLTTGGVEPQHF. Written as DNA, the CDR3 is TGTGCCAGCTCACTAACCACAGGAGGGGTTGAGCCCCAGCATTTT.